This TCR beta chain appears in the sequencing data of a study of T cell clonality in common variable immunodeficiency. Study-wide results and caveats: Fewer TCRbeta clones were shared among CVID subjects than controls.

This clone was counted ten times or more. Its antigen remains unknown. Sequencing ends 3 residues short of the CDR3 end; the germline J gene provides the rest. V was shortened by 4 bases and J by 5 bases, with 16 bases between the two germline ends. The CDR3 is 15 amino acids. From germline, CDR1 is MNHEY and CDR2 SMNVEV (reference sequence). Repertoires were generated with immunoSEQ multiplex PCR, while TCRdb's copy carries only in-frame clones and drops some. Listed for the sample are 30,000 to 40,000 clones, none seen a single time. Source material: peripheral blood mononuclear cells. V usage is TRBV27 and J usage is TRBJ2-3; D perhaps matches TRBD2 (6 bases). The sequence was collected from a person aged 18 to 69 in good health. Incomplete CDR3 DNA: TGTGCCAGCAGTTCATTGGGGTCCGGGGGAGATACG. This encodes CASSSLGSGGDT. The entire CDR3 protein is CASSSLGSGGDTQYF.